Included here is one T cell receptor (beta chain) sequence, with context. The sample comes from a study of blood T cell repertoires in COVID-19. Overall study: There were acute and convalescent COVID-19 samples, and they came from the United States, Italy and Spain.

This table comes from immunoSEQ multiplex PCR, and its TCRdb copy is limited to in-frame clones, with some not included. The sample consists of some 130,000 clones, about 81% of them appearing once. The sample comprised peripheral blood. This TCR was sampled from a woman older than 75 with acute or convalescent COVID-19.

The CDR3 DNA reads as TGTGCCAGCAGCTTGACAGCCCGGGGGGTGGCGCCCCAGCATTTT. Translating gives CASSLTARGVAPQHF. This sequence joins TRBV7-2 and TRBJ1-5; weak D call: TRBD1 (5 bases). Germline assignment: CDR1 SGHTA and CDR2 FQGNSA. The CDR3 runs 15 residues. The ends were cut back, 3 bases at V and 9 bases at J, with 18 bases in the middle. Combining the CDR3 with reference TRBV7-2 and TRBJ1-5 gives the whole variable domain GAGVSQSPSNKVTEKGKDVELRCDPISGHTALYWYRQSLGQGLEFLIYFQGNSAPDKSGLPSDRFSAERTGGSVSTLTIQRTQQEDSAVYLCASSLTARGVAPQHFGDGTRLSIL.